This T cell receptor beta chain was obtained from a study of T cells expressing NK-cell markers. Overall study context: Beta-chain profiling covered CD3+CD56+NKG2C+, CD3+CD56+NKG2C- and CD3+CD56-NKG2C+ sorted subsets. Sequenced donors, eight in total, included seven who were HCMV-seropositive and one who was seronegative. Overall study findings and caveats: A handful of donors showed these clonotypes also leading the CD3+CD56-NKG2C+ fraction.

With regard to this clonotype: Its matching antigen is unknown.

Germline V gene data show CDR1 as SGHRS and CDR2 as YFSETQ. The CDR3 extends over 16 amino acids. TCR beta libraries carry UMIs added by 5'RACE template switching. TCRdb reprocessed the 5' RACE reads, keeping one entry per CDR3 protein, no DNA. There are under 600,000 distinct CDR3 sequences in the sample, with 1.4% held by the top ten. This rearrangement joins TRBV5-1 to TRBJ2-7; TCRdb proposes TRBD1, but this gene call is untestable without DNA. This receptor was obtained from a woman aged 45-65 years in good health. Sequencing input: blood T cells: a sorted CD56 or NKG2C T cell subset, CD4+ or CD8+ T cells, or bulk PBMC T cells (not recorded which). The CDR3: CASSFLTGKSSYEQYF.